Shown below are 13 T cell receptor beta chains from a single sample sequenced in a study of cytomegalovirus exposure and HLA in healthy donors. PCR amplification relied on 60 Vbeta primers (plus 13 Jbeta primers). Generated by immunoSEQ multiplex PCR, the TCRdb table keeps only in-frame clones and is missing some. Of 100,000 to 150,000 clones detected, 60% to 80% appear once; the ten largest clones hold 2% to 3%. Material: PBMCs. All receptors derive from a woman aged 55-69 years in good health and CMV-seropositive.

V usage is TRBV27 and J usage is TRBJ2-1, with 8 bases aligning to TRBD1. Germline CDR1 is MNHEY and CDR2 is SMNVEV (reference sequence). The CDR3 extends over 17 amino acids. V was clipped by 7 bases and J by 7 bases; unmatched bases: 18. CDR3 residues: CASIPWATGQGRNEQFF. The CDR3 DNA is TGTGCCAGCATCCCCTGGGCCACCGGACAGGGTAGGAATGAGCAGTTCTTC.

The chain couples TRBV29-1 to TRBJ1-2; no clear D gene. Germline values: CDR1 SQVTM, CDR2 ANQGSEA. V was trimmed by 3 bases and J by 8 bases, leaving 7 bases between them. CDR3 length equals 10 residues. CDR3 protein: CSVDREGYTF. The CDR3 DNA reads as TGCAGCGTTGATCGGGAAGGCTACACCTTC.

This chain links TRBV7-9 with TRBJ1-5; 11 bases agree with TRBD1. The ends lost 7 bases at V and 6 bases at J; junction bases unmatched: 5. The CDR3 is 14 amino acids. CDR1 and CDR2 (germline): SEHNR, FQNEAQ (reference sequence). The CDR3, as DNA: TGTGCCAGCACCCCGGGACAGGGGGTTCAGCCCCAGCATTTT. Amino acids: CASTPGQGVQPQHF.

The chain carries TRBV5-1 and TRBJ2-5, with 7 bases lining up with TRBD1. The CDR3 has 15 amino acids. Germline V gene data show CDR1 as SGHRS and CDR2 as YFSETQ. The ends lost 6 bases at V and 2 bases at J; junction bases unmatched: 10. The CDR3, as DNA: TGCGCCAGCACACTAATCGGGACAGCACAAGAGACCCAGTACTTC. It encodes CASTLIGTAQETQYF. Drawing the rest from reference TRBV5-1 and TRBJ2-5, the complete variable domain is KAGVTQTPRYLIKTRGQQVTLSCSPISGHRSVSWYQQTPGQGLQFLFEYFSETQRNKGNFPGRFSGRQFSNSRSEMNVSTLELGDSALYLCASTLIGTAQETQYFGPGTRLLVL.

This sequence joins TRBV6-1 and TRBJ1-1; 7 nucleotides agree with TRBD1. Germline CDR1 MNHNS, CDR2 SASEGT. This CDR3 comprises 16 residues. After removal of 3 bases from V and 1 base from J, the junction contained 8 bases not matched to a gene. For the CDR3, the DNA is TGTGCCAGCAGTGAGCGGACAGGCTATTCGAACACTGAAGCTTTCTTT. This codes for CASSERTGYSNTEAFF.

This clone occurred once. The chain uses TRBV5-1 and TRBJ1-4, with unresolved D. There are 13 residues in the CDR3. V gave up 4 bases and J gave up 4 bases, with 8 bases separating them. Germline CDR1 is SGHRS and CDR2 is YFSETQ. The CDR3: CASSETVNEKLFF. The DNA of the CDR3 is TGCGCCAGCAGCGAAACAGTTAATGAAAAACTGTTTTTT.

The V gene is TRBV7-2, the J gene TRBJ1-1; D remains ambiguous. Germline-derived CDR1 and CDR2 are SGHTA and FQGNSA. This CDR3 spans 12 amino acids. The V end was cut by 7 bases, the J end by 0 bases, with 6 bases between. The CDR3 DNA sequence: TGTGCCAGCATTAAATTGAACACTGAAGCTTTCTTT. This translates into CASIKLNTEAFF.

J is TRBJ2-1 and V is TRBV2, with 7 bases aligning to TRBD2. This CDR3 comprises 15 residues. After removal of 4 bases from V and 0 bases from J, the junction contained 3 bases not matched to a gene. The germline V gene has CDR1 SNHLY and CDR2 FYNNEI. The CDR3 sequence is CASSAPGGSYNEQFF. The DNA of the CDR3 is TGTGCCAGCAGTGCCCCGGGGGGCTCCTACAATGAGCAGTTCTTC.

This clone was detected only once. This chain connects TRBV27 to TRBJ1-5, with D possibly matching TRBD1 (5 bases). V shed 6 bases and J shed 4 bases, with 25 bases lying between them. The CDR3 is 18 amino acids. Germline V gives CDR1 MNHEY, CDR2 SMNVEV (reference sequence). CDR3 region: CASSKHNTEGTFNQPQHF. In nucleotides, the CDR3 is TGTGCCAGCAGCAAACATAATACGGAGGGGACGTTTAATCAGCCCCAGCATTTT.

CDR3 DNA sequence: TGTGCCATCAGGGAGACATCGAGGCAAGCTTTCTTT. Translation: CAIRETSRQAFF. This chain joins TRBV10-3 and TRBJ1-1; the D is unclear. Deletions cut 6 bases from V and 9 bases from J, with 14 bases between. CDR1 is ENHRY, CDR2 SYGVKD, per germline. This CDR3 has 12 amino acids.

A note on this clone: The CDR3 carries no conserved terminal phenylalanine or tryptophan, so it likely arises from a read error. This chain joins TRBV29-1 and TRBJ1-5; the match to TRBD1 covers 9 bases. The CDR3 length is 14 residues. Unmatched junction bases numbered 3, after V lost 4 bases and J lost 2 bases. From germline, CDR1 is SQVTM and CDR2 ANQGSEA. CDR3 DNA: TGCAGCGTTGGGGGGGACAGGGGCAATCAGCCCCAGCATCTT. Encoded protein: CSVGGDRGNQPQHL.

This clone was seen a few times. This chain uses TRBV7-8 with TRBJ2-3, with 8 bases matching TRBD1. Germline-derived CDR1 and CDR2 are SGHVS and FQNEAQ. With V trimmed by 3 bases and J by 0 bases, 11 bases remained unmatched. The CDR3 sequence is 18 residues long. CDR3 in DNA: TGTGCCAGCAGCTTGACAGGGGTTAAGTACACTAGCACAGATACGCAGTATTTT. Translation gives CASSLTGVKYTSTDTQYF.

The chain couples TRBV7-9 to TRBJ1-2, with D tentatively TRBD1 (6 bases). The CDR3 is made up of 16 amino acids. The germline V gene has CDR1 SEHNR and CDR2 FQNEAQ (reference sequence). With 4 bases removed from V and 1 base from J, the gap between germline ends came to 16 bases. The DNA of the CDR3 is TGTGCCAGCAGCTCGACGGTTTACAGGGATAACTATGGCTACACCTTC. It encodes CASSSTVYRDNYGYTF.